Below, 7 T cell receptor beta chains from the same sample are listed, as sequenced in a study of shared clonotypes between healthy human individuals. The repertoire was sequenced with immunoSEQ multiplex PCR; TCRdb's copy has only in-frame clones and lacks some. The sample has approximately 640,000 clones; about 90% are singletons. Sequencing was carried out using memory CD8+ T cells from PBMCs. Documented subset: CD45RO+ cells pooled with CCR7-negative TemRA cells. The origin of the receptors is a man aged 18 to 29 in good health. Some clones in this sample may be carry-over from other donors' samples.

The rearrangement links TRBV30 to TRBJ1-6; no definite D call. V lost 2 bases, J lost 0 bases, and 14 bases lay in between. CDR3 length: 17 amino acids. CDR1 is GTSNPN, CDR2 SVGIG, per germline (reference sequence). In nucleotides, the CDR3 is TGTGCCTGGAGTCCCCCTTGGACCGGCTCCTATAATTCACCCCTCCACTTT. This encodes CAWSPPWTGSYNSPLHF.

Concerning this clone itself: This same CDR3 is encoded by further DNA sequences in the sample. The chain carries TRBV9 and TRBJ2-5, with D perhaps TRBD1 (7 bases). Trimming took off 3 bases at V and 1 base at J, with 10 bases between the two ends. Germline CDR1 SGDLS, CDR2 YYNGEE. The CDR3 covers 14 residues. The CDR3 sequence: CASSARDSQETQYF. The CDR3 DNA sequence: TGTGCCAGCAGCGCGCGGGACAGCCAAGAGACCCAGTACTTC.

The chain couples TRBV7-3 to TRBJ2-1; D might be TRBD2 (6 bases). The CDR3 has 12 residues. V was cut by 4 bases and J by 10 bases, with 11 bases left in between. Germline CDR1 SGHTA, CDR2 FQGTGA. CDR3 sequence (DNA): TGTGCCAGCAGCTCGGAGGGAGCCGAGCAGTTCTTC. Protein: CASSSEGAEQFF.

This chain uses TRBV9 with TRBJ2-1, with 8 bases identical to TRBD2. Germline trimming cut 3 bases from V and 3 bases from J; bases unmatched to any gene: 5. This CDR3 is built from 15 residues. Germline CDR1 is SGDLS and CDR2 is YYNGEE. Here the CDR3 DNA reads TGTGCCAGCAGCGGCGTAGCGGGACTCTACAATGAGCAGTTCTTC. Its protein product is CASSGVAGLYNEQFF.

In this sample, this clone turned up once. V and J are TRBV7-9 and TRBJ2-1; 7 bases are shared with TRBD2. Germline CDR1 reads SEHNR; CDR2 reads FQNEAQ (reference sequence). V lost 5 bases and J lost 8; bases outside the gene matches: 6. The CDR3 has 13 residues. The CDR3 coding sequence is TGTGCCAGCAGCCGGAGCGGGATCTATGAGCAGTTCTTC. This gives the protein CASSRSGIYEQFF.

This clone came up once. The DNA of the CDR3 is TGTGCTAGTGGTCCCCCATGGGTGGCAGGCCATCCGTACAATGAGCAGTTCTTC. Protein sequence: CASGPPWVAGHPYNEQFF. The chain carries TRBV12-5 and TRBJ2-1; no clear D gene. The CDR3 is 18 amino acids. Per germline, CDR1 LGHNT and CDR2 FRNRAP. V lost 5 bases, J lost 4 bases, and 24 bases lay in between.

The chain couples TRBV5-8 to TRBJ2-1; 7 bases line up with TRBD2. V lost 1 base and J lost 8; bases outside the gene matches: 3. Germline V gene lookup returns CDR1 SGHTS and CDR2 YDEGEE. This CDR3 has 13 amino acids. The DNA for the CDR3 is TGTGCCAGCAGCTTGTCGGGGAGGGATGAGCAGTTCTTC. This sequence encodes CASSLSGRDEQFF.